The TCR beta chain described here comes from a study of blood T cell repertoires in COVID-19 (dated by TCRdb to the early 2020s). At the level of the whole study: Samples covering the acute and convalescent phases of COVID-19 were provided by collaborators in the United States, Italy and Spain. Where available, HLA class I and class II types were obtained from metadata supplied by the sample provider rather than from assay-based typing. Deeply sampled blood TCRbeta repertoires from subjects exposed to, actively infected with, or recovered from COVID-19 were included in the dataset. The prospective study material was composed of cDNA or gDNA derived from T cells, B-cell-depleted T cells, or PBMCs. Sample metadata almost always included a de-identified subject ID, COVID-19 status, age in years and sex. The repertoires were made available in a free public database intended to serve as a resource for research on the immune response to SARS-CoV-2. The samples were drawn from two sources: the first 160 participants of the ongoing ImmuneRACE study, and 950 to 1,500 subjects contributed by 6 global collaborators.

Broader findings and caveats from the paper: Clinical and demographic metadata were provided uncurated, with the amount varying by source and participant.

V is reduced by 5 bases and J by 3 bases, leaving a spacing of 11 bases between them. According to the germline V gene, CDR1 reads ENHRY and CDR2 reads SYGVKD. The CDR3 has 14 amino acids, counting the end cysteine and phenylalanine. Only the CDR3 DNA is retained, 42 bases long and in frame from the first base. This clone is a singleton in its sample. Its recognized antigen is unknown. The input lacks base qualities; no much larger clone sits a single base away. Whole blood was collected in K2EDTA tubes by collaborating institutions according to the institutions' own protocols. Collaborator samples were shipped for TCRbeta analysis as frozen whole blood, isolated PBMCs, or DNA extracted from either sample type. TCRbeta CDR3 regions were amplified from genomic DNA using the immunoSEQ Assay, a bias-controlled multiplex PCR. The published analysis was carried out like this. Within the assay, amplification of reference gene primers was used to estimate how many nucleated cells each sample contained. To quantify the absolute abundance of each unique TCRbeta CDR3 rearrangement, sequence reads were collapsed and filtered. Productive Simpson clonality was computed per sample as the square root of Simpson's diversity index over productive rearrangements. TCRdb re-hosts the immuneACCESS table, in-frame sequences only. Its copies lack some clones; in the studies checked, an unresolved V gene accounts for under half of them, and the cause for the rest is not known. That table supplies the V and J calls and clone size; D and trimming were determined from the DNA. The sample table holds under 250,000 clones, of which approximately 78% were seen once. The ten top clones hold roughly 3.4% of the sample.

This receptor was identified in a woman under 30 with acute or convalescent COVID-19. The rearranged segments are TRBV10-3 and TRBJ2-1; TRBD2 is a possible D gene, resting on 6 matching bases. The sequenced sample consisted of peripheral blood. The CDR3 has the sequence CAISISGDYNEQFF. The nucleotide sequence reads as follows: TGTGCCATCAGTATTAGCGGAGACTACAATGAGCAGTTCTTC.